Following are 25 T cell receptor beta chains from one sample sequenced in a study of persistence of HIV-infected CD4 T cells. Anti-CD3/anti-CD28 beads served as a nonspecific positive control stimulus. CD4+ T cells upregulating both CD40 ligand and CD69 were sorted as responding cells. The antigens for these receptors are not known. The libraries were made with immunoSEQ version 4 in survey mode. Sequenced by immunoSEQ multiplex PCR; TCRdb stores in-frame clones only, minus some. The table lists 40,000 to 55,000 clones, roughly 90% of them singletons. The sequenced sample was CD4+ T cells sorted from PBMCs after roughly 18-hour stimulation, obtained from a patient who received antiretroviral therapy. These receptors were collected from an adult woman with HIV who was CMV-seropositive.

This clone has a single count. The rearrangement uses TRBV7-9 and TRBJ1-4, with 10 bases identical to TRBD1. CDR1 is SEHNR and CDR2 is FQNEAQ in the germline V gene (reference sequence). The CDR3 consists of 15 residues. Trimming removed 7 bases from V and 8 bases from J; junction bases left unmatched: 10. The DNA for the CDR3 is TGTGCCAGCACCTTCGGGGACAGGGGTCACGAAAAACTGTTTTTT. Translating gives CASTFGDRGHEKLFF.

The CDR3 loop reads CASSTLGTPQETQYF. DNA of the CDR3: TGCGCCAGCAGCACCCTAGGGACACCCCAAGAGACCCAGTACTTC. The chain has TRBV5-1 and TRBJ2-5, with D perhaps matching TRBD1 (6 bases). CDR1 and CDR2 from the germline V gene are SGHRS and YFSETQ. Between the trimmed V and J ends, which lost 4 bases and 1 base, there was a span of 14 bases. The CDR3 contains 15 residues.

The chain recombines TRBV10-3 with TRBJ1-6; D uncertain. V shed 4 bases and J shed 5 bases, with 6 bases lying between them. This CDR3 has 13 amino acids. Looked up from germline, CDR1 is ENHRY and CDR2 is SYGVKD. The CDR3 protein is CAISGVDNSPLHF. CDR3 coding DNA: TGTGCCATCAGTGGGGTGGATAATTCACCCCTCCACTTT.

This chain's CDR3 is CASSVSTVSNYGYTF. CDR3 DNA: TGTGCCAGTAGTGTCTCGACAGTGTCAAACTATGGCTACACCTTC. The gene calls are TRBV19 and TRBJ1-2; possible D gene TRBD1, 5 bases. This CDR3 spans 15 amino acids. Between the trimmed V and J ends, which lost 5 bases and 2 bases, there was a span of 15 bases. CDR1 LNHDA and CDR2 SQIVND come from the germline V gene (reference sequence). Full variable domain (remainder filled in from reference TRBV19 and TRBJ1-2): DGGITQSPKYLFRKEGQNVTLSCEQNLNHDAMYWYRQDPGQGLRLIYYSQIVNDFQKGDIAEGYSVSREKKESFPLTVTSAQKNPTAFYLCASSVSTVSNYGYTFGSGTRLTVV.

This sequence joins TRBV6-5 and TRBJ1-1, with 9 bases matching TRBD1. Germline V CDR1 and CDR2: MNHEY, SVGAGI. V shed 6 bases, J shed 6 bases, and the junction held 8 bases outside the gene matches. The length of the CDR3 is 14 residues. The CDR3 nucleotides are TGTGCCAGCAGAGGCTTGGGACAGGGCCCTGAAGCTTTCTTT. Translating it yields CASRGLGQGPEAFF.

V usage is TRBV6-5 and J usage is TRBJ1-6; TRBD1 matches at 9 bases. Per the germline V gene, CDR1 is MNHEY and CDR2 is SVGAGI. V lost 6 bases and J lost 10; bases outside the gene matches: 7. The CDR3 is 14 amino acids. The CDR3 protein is CASRGTGLGSPLHF. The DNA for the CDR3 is TGTGCCAGCAGAGGGACAGGGCTGGGCTCACCCCTCCACTTT.

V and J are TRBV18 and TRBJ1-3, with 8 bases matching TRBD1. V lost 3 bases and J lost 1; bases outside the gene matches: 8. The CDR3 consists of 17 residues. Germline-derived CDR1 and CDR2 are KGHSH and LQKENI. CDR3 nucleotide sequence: TGTGCCAGCTCACCGTCTCCTCAGGGGGCGTCTGGAAACACCATATATTTT. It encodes CASSPSPQGASGNTIYF.

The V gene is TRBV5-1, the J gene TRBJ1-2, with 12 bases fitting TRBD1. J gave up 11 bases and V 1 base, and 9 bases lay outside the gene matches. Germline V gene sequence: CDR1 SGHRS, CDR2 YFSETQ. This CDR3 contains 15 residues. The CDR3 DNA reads TGCGCCAGCAGCTTGACTTCCGGGACAGGGGGCAGGTACACCTTC. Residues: CASSLTSGTGGRYTF.

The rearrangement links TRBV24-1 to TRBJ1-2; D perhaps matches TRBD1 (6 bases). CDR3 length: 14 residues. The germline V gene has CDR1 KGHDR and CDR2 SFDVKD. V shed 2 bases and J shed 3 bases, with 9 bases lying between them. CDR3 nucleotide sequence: TGTGCCACCAGTGATTACACAGGGCACTATGGCTACACCTTC. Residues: CATSDYTGHYGYTF.

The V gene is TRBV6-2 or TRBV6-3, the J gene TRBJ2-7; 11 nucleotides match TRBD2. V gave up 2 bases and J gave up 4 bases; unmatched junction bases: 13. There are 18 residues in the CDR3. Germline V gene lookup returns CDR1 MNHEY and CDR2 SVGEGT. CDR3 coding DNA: TGTGCCAGCAGTTACGGGGCCCCCCTAGCGGGGGGTAGGTACGAGCAGTACGTC. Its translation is CASSYGAPLAGGRYEQYV.

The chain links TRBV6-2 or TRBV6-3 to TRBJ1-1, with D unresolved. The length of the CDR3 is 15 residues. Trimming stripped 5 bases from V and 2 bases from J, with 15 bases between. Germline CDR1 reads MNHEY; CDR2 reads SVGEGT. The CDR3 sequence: CASSKRVGSNTEAFF. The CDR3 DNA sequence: TGTGCCAGCAGTAAAAGGGTGGGCAGCAACACTGAAGCTTTCTTT.

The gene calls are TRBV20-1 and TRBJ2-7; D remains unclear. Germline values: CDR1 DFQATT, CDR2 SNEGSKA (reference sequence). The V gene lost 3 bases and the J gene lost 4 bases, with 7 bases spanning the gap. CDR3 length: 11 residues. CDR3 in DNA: TGCAGTGCTAGGGCCGGATACGAGCAGTACTTC. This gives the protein CSARAGYEQYF.

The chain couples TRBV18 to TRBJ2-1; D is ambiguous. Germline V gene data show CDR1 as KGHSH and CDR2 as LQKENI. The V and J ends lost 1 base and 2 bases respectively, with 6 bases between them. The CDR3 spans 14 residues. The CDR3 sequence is CASSPLRAYNEQFF. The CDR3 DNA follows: TGTGCCAGCTCACCACTTCGCGCCTACAATGAGCAGTTCTTC.

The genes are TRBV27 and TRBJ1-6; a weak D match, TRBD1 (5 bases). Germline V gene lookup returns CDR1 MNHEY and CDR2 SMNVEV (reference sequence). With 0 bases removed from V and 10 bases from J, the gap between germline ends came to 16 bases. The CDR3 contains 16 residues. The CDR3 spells CASSLSRGPQSSPLHF. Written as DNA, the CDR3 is TGTGCCAGCAGTTTATCTAGGGGCCCTCAATCGTCACCCCTCCACTTT.

The CDR3 region is CASSLRAIMNTEAFF. CDR3 DNA sequence: TGCGCCAGCAGCTTGAGGGCCATAATGAACACTGAAGCTTTCTTT. The chain combines TRBV5-1 with TRBJ1-1; D unresolved. V gave up 1 base and J gave up 0 bases, with 10 bases separating them. Germline CDR1 and CDR2: SGHRS and YFSETQ. The CDR3 contains 15 residues.

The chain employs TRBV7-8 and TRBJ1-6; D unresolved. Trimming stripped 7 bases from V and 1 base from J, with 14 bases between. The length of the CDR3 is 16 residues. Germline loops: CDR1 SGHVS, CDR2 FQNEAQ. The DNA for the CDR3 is TGTGCCAGCACCAACTCGATTAGGTCCTATAATTCACCCCTCCACTTT. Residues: CASTNSIRSYNSPLHF. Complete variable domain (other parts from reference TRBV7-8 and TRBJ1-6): GAGVSQSPRYKVAKRGQDVALRCDPISGHVSLFWYQQALGQGPEFLTYFQNEAQLDKSGLPSDRFFAERPEGSVSTLKIQRTQQEDSAVYLCASTNSIRSYNSPLHFGNGTRLTVT.

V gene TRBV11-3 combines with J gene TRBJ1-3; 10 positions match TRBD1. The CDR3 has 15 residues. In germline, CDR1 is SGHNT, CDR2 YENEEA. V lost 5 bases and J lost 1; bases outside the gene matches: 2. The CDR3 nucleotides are TGTGCCAGCAGCGGGACAGGGGTGTCTGGAAACACCATATATTTT. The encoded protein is CASSGTGVSGNTIYF.

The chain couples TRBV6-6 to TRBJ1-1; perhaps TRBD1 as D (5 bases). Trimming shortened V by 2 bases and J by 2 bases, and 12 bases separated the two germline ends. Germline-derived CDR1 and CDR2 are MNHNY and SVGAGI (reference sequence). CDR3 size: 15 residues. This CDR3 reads CASSYPGGGNTEAFF. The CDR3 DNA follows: TGTGCCAGCAGTTACCCCGGGGGAGGAAACACTGAAGCTTTCTTT.

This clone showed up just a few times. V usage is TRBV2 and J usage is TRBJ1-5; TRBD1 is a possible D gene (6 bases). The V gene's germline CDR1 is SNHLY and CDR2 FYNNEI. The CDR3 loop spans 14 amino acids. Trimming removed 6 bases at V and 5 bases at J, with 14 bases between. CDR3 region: CASRRGGAYQPQHF. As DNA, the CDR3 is TGTGCCAGCAGAAGGGGGGGTGCGTATCAGCCCCAGCATTTT.

The CDR3 DNA reads as TGTGCCAGCAGCCAAGCCGGAAGGGAGACCCAGTACTTC. Its protein product is CASSQAGRETQYF. The genes are TRBV3-1 (or the pseudogene TRBV3-2) and TRBJ2-5, with no clear D. This CDR3 is built from 13 residues. V gave up 1 base and J gave up 5 bases, with 8 bases separating them. The germline gives CDR1 LGHDT, CDR2 YNNKEL (reference sequence).

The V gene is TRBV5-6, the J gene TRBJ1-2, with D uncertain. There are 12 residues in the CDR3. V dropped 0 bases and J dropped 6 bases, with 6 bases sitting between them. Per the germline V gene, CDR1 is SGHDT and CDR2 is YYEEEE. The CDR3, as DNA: TGTGCCAGCAGCTTGGGAAAGAATGGCTACACCTTC. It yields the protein CASSLGKNGYTF.

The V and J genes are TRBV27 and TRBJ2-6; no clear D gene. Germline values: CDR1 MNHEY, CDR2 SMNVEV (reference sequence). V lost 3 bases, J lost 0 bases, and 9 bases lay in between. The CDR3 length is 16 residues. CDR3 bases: TGTGCCAGCAGTTTTTGGCAGTCCTCTGGGGCCAACGTCCTGACTTTC. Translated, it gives CASSFWQSSGANVLTF.

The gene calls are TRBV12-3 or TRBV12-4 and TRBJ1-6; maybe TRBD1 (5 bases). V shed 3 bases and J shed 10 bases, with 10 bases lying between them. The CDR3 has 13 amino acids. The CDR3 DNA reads TGTGCCAGCAGTTTTCGTGCAGGGTCACCCCTCCACTTT. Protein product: CASSFRAGSPLHF.

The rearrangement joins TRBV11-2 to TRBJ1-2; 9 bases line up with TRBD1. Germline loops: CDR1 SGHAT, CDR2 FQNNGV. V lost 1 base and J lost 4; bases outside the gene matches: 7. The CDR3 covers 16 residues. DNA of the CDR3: TGTGCCAGCAGCTTAGTTAGGGGACAGGGAACCTATGGCTACACCTTC. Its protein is CASSLVRGQGTYGYTF.

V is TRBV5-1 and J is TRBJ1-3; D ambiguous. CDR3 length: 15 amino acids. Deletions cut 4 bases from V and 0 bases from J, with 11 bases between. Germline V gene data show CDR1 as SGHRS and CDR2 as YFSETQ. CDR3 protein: CASSPQFPSGNTIYF. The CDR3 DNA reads TGCGCCAGCAGCCCTCAGTTTCCCTCTGGAAACACCATATATTTT.